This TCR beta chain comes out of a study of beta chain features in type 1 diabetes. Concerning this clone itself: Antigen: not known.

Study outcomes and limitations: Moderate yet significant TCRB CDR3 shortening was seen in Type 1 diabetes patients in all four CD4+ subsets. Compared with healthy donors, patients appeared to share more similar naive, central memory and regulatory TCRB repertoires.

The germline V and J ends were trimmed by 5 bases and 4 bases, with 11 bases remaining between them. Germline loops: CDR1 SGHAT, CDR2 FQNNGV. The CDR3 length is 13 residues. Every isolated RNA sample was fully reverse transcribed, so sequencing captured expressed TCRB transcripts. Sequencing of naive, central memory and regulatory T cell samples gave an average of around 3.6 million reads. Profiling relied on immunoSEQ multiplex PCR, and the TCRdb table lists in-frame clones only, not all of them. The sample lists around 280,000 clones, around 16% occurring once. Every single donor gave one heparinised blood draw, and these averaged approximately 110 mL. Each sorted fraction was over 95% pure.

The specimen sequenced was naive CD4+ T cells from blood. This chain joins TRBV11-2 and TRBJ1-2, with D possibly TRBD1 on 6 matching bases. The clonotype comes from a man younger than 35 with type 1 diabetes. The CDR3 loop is CASSPDRRYGYTF. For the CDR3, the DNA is TGTGCCAGCAGCCCCGACAGGCGCTATGGCTACACCTTC.